This T cell receptor beta chain stems from a study of T cell repertoires in cytomegalovirus infection. In the study overall: Both recently identified HLA-C-restricted and well-studied HLA-B-restricted CMV epitopes were used in the study. It was the public TCR beta signatures that indicated both CMV infection and matching HLA type. General study points: Identification of carriers of CMV plus the relevant HLA was achieved through cumulative public TCR beta family frequency. Ex vivo responses were dominated by HLA-C-restricted CMV-specific TCR beta clonotypes.

MiXCR was run by TCRdb on the reads, yielding one entry per CDR3 protein. The sample carries about half a million distinct CDR3 sequences, under 55% recorded once. The V gene end was trimmed by 2 bases and the J gene end by 5 bases; junction bases not matched to a gene: 12. The CDR3 has 16 residues. The germline V gene has CDR1 SGHVT and CDR2 SQSDAQ. As concerns this clonotype: The antigen is not known.

This sample comprised cultured PBMCs, obtained from culture after CMV antigen stimulation. The chain uses TRBV7-4 and TRBJ2-7, with TRBD2 matching 7 bases. This receptor was taken from a human donor in good health (CMV status not recorded). Some clones in this sample may be carry-over from other donors' samples. The CDR3 loop reads CASSLSPSGVGNEQYF. CDR3 nucleotide sequence: TGTGCCAGCAGCTTATCCCCGAGCGGGGTCGGAAACGAGCAGTACTTC.